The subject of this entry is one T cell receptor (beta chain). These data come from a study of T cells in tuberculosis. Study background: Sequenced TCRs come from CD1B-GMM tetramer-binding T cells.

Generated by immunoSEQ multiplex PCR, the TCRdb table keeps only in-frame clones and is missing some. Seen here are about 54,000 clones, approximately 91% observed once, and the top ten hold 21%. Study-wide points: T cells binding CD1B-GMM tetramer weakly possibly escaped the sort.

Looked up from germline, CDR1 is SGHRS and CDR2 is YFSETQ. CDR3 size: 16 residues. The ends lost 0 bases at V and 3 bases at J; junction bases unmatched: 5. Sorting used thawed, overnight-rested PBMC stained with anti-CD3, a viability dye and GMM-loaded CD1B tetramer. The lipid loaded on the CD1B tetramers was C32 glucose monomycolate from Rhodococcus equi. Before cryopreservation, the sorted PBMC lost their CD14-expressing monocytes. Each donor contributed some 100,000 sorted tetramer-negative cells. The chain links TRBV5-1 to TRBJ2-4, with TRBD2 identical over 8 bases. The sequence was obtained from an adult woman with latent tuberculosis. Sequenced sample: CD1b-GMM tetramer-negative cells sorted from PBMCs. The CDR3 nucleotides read TGCGCCAGCAGCTTGGCCGGGGGGGTTGGCAAAAACATTCAGTACTTC. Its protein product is CASSLAGGVGKNIQYF.